A selection of T cell receptor beta chains follows, all from one sample in a study of OX40 agonist ivuxolimab in advanced cancers. This table comes from immunoSEQ multiplex PCR, and its TCRdb copy is limited to in-frame clones, with some not included. The table records 30,000 to 45,000 clones, around 82% of them present only once. This material consisted of CD4+ or CD8+ T cells sorted from blood, taken in a trial of the OX40 agonist ivuxolimab. The receptors come from an adult with an advanced solid tumor such as melanoma, head and neck, liver or kidney cancer. The CDR3 runs from the conserved cysteine through the conserved F or W. A D gene is named only where the DNA matches it firmly. A clone size is listed for some rows: how often the clone was seen (once, few, many), or a class if it is expanded.

clone_size: .
v_call: TRBV5-6
j_call: TRBJ2-7
d_call: .
cdr3_nt: TGTGCCAGCAGCAAAGGGACCGTCTACGAGCAGTACTTC
cdr3_aa: CASSKGTVYEQYF

clone_size: .
v_call: TRBV19
j_call: TRBJ2-7
d_call: .
cdr3_nt: TGTGCCAGTAGTCCACTGTACGAGCAGTACTTC
cdr3_aa: CASSPLYEQYF

clone_size: .
v_call: TRBV7-8
j_call: TRBJ1-6
d_call: .
cdr3_nt: TGTGCCAGCAGCTTATGGTGGGATTCACCCCTCCACTTT
cdr3_aa: CASSLWWDSPLHF

clone_size: .
v_call: TRBV11-3
j_call: TRBJ2-5
d_call: TRBD1
cdr3_nt: TGTGCCAGCAGCTTAGTGCCAGGGGGAAAAGAGACCCAGTACTTC
cdr3_aa: CASSLVPGGKETQYF

clone_size: .
v_call: TRBV29-1
j_call: TRBJ2-2
d_call: TRBD2
cdr3_nt: TGCAGCGTTCTAACGGGAGGATCCGGGGAGCTGTTTTTT
cdr3_aa: CSVLTGGSGELFF

clone_size: .
v_call: TRBV30
j_call: TRBJ2-1
d_call: TRBD2
cdr3_nt: TGTGCCTGGAATTCCGCCGGGACTAGCGGGTACAATGAGCAGTTCTTC
cdr3_aa: CAWNSAGTSGYNEQFF

clone_size: .
v_call: TRBV19
j_call: TRBJ2-3
d_call: .
cdr3_nt: TGTGCCAGTAGTCCAACCCGGGTCTACACAGATACGCAGTATTTT
cdr3_aa: CASSPTRVYTDTQYF

clone_size: .
v_call: TRBV18
j_call: TRBJ2-5
d_call: TRBD1
cdr3_nt: TGTGCCAGCTCGCGAGAGACAGGGTGGGAAGTGACCCAGTACTTC
cdr3_aa: CASSRETGWEVTQYF

clone_size: .
v_call: TRBV9
j_call: TRBJ2-7
d_call: .
cdr3_nt: TGTGCCAGCAGCGTAGGTTTAAGCGGGCTCGTCTCCTACGAGCAGTACTTC
cdr3_aa: CASSVGLSGLVSYEQYF

clone_size: .
v_call: TRBV18
j_call: TRBJ2-2
d_call: .
cdr3_nt: TGTGCCAGCTCACGAGGACGAGGGGGGATCACCGGGGAGCTGTTTTTT
cdr3_aa: CASSRGRGGITGELFF

clone_size: .
v_call: TRBV19
j_call: TRBJ2-2
d_call: .
cdr3_nt: TGTGCCAGTAGTATTGGGAAGGGGCCAAGAACTGGAGGGGAGCTGTTTTTT
cdr3_aa: CASSIGKGPRTGGELFF

clone_size: .
v_call: TRBV7-8
j_call: TRBJ2-6
d_call: .
cdr3_nt: TGTGCCAGCAGCAGGGAGCACCCACAAAGTCGGGCCAACGTCCTGACTTTC
cdr3_aa: CASSREHPQSRANVLTF

clone_size: few
v_call: TRBV10-1
j_call: TRBJ1-1
d_call: .
cdr3_nt: TGCGCCAGCAGTGGTCTGGGGAGAACTGAAGCTTTCTTT
cdr3_aa: CASSGLGRTEAFF

clone_size: .
v_call: TRBV10-3
j_call: TRBJ2-3
d_call: .
cdr3_nt: TGTGCCATCAGTGGGACCCCTGAAGATACGCAGTATTTT
cdr3_aa: CAISGTPEDTQYF

clone_size: .
v_call: TRBV7-3
j_call: TRBJ2-3
d_call: TRBD2
cdr3_nt: TGTGCCAGCAGCATCGGACTAGCGGGAGCTTCAGATACGCAGTATTTT
cdr3_aa: CASSIGLAGASDTQYF

clone_size: .
v_call: TRBV5-1
j_call: TRBJ2-7
d_call: .
cdr3_nt: TGCGCCAGTAGGGGATGGAAGGACGGGAGCTCCTACGAGCAGTACTTC
cdr3_aa: CASRGWKDGSSYEQYF

clone_size: .
v_call: TRBV7-6
j_call: TRBJ2-3
d_call: TRBD2
cdr3_nt: TGTGCCAGCAGCTTAGGTGCTAGCGGAACAGATACGCAGTATTTT
cdr3_aa: CASSLGASGTDTQYF

clone_size: .
v_call: TRBV6-6
j_call: TRBJ2-5
d_call: .
cdr3_nt: TGTGCCAGCAGGGTTCTACAAGAGACCCAGTACTTC
cdr3_aa: CASRVLQETQYF

clone_size: .
v_call: TRBV7-9
j_call: TRBJ1-4
d_call: TRBD1
cdr3_nt: TGTGCCAGCAGCCTGCTTGGACAGGGGGTTACTAATGAAAAACTGTTTTTT
cdr3_aa: CASSLLGQGVTNEKLFF

clone_size: .
v_call: TRBV5-4
j_call: TRBJ1-1
d_call: .
cdr3_nt: TGTGCCAGCAGTGAAGGAGTTGGAGGGGCGAACACTGAAGCTTTCTTT
cdr3_aa: CASSEGVGGANTEAFF

clone_size: .
v_call: TRBV2
j_call: TRBJ2-5
d_call: .
cdr3_nt: TGTGCCAGCAGTGACGGAGGGTGGAAGACCCAGTACTTC
cdr3_aa: CASSDGGWKTQYF

clone_size: .
v_call: TRBV28
j_call: TRBJ2-7
d_call: TRBD1
cdr3_nt: TGTGCCAGCAGTTGGGACAGGAACTACGAGCAGTACTTC
cdr3_aa: CASSWDRNYEQYF

clone_size: .
v_call: TRBV19
j_call: TRBJ2-2
d_call: TRBD1
cdr3_nt: TGTGCCAGTAGACGGTGGGACAGTGTTACCGGGGAGCTGTTTTTT
cdr3_aa: CASRRWDSVTGELFF

clone_size: .
v_call: TRBV6-1
j_call: TRBJ2-7
d_call: .
cdr3_nt: TGTGCCAGCACCTTAGGGGAGCAGTACTTC
cdr3_aa: CASTLGEQYF

clone_size: .
v_call: TRBV29-1
j_call: TRBJ2-1
d_call: TRBD2
cdr3_nt: TGCAGCGCCACCTATAGCGGGGGGGTCTACAATGAGCAGTTCTTC
cdr3_aa: CSATYSGGVYNEQFF

clone_size: .
v_call: TRBV7-9
j_call: TRBJ1-1
d_call: .
cdr3_nt: TGTGCCAGCAGTCGTGGGTCCGGGGCTGAAGCTTTCTTT
cdr3_aa: CASSRGSGAEAFF

clone_size: .
v_call: TRBV6-5
j_call: TRBJ2-7
d_call: .
cdr3_nt: TGTGCCAGCAGTTCGGGAATCCCTTACGAGCAGTACTTC
cdr3_aa: CASSSGIPYEQYF

clone_size: .
v_call: TRBV27
j_call: TRBJ1-5
d_call: .
cdr3_nt: TGTGCCAGCAGTTGGATAGGAGGGAATCAGCCCCAGCATTTT
cdr3_aa: CASSWIGGNQPQHF

clone_size: .
v_call: TRBV29-1
j_call: TRBJ2-1
d_call: .
cdr3_nt: TGCAGCGTTGGGACTGACAATGAGCAGTTCTTC
cdr3_aa: CSVGTDNEQFF

clone_size: .
v_call: TRBV6-5
j_call: TRBJ1-1
d_call: TRBD1
cdr3_nt: TGTGCCAGCAGTTACTTCGGGACAGGGATTGAAGCTTTCTTT
cdr3_aa: CASSYFGTGIEAFF

clone_size: .
v_call: TRBV7-3
j_call: TRBJ2-7
d_call: .
cdr3_nt: TGTGCCAGCAGCTCGCAAATAGGGTACGAGCAGTACTTC
cdr3_aa: CASSSQIGYEQYF

clone_size: .
v_call: TRBV20-1
j_call: TRBJ2-4
d_call: TRBD1
cdr3_nt: TGCAGTGCTAGGACAGGGGACATTCAGTACTTC
cdr3_aa: CSARTGDIQYF